This T cell receptor (beta chain) is from a study of T cells after posttransplantation cyclophosphamide. Study outcomes and limitations: Donor CD8+ memory clones often dominated recipient blood repertoires at later times. TRB clonality was highly associated with recipient CMV seropositivity and reactivation. TRB overlap between skin or GI tissue T cells and blood was limited.

Details on this clone: Antigen: not known.

The method was immunoSEQ multiplex PCR; TCRdb's version includes in-frame clones alone and lacks a portion of them. Among under 75,000 clones listed, 80% to 95% were seen once. Peripheral blood was collected from the related graft donor on the marrow donation day. Germline lookup yields CDR1 KGHSH and CDR2 LQKENI. The CDR3 loop spans 12 amino acids. The V end was cut by 2 bases, the J end by 10 bases, with 11 bases between. The TCR was taken from a woman aged 25 to 39 in good health and a related stem cell transplant donor. The chain joins TRBV18 to TRBJ1-2, with D hard to call. The specimen sequenced was PBMCs. In DNA, the CDR3 is TGTGCCAGCTCACCAAACCGTAATATCTACACCTTC. Its protein product is CASSPNRNIYTF.